Listed below are T cell receptor beta chains from one sample, sequenced in a study of blood T cell repertoires in COVID-19. Sequenced by immunoSEQ multiplex PCR; TCRdb stores in-frame clones only, minus some. The table lists 200,000 to 250,000 clones, roughly 89% of them singletons. Sample: PBMCs or T cells enriched from blood (not recorded which). These receptors were taken from a middle-aged woman with acute COVID-19. The CDR3 runs from the conserved cysteine through the conserved F or W. A D gene is named only where the DNA matches it firmly. Clone size, where shown, is once, few, many, or a class for clones that have expanded.

v_call: TRBV6-5
j_call: TRBJ2-7
clone_size: NA
cdr3_length: 13
d_call: NA
cdr3_aa: CASSLASNYEQYF
cdr3_nt: TGTGCCAGCAGTTTGGCTAGTAACTACGAGCAGTACTTC

v_call: TRBV27
j_call: TRBJ1-1
clone_size: NA
cdr3_length: 14
d_call: TRBD1
cdr3_aa: CASRLGQMNTEAFF
cdr3_nt: TGTGCCAGCAGACTGGGACAGATGAACACTGAAGCTTTCTTT

v_call: TRBV21-1
j_call: TRBJ2-7
clone_size: NA
cdr3_length: 15
d_call: NA
cdr3_aa: CASSKRPDSSLGQYF
cdr3_nt: TGTGCCAGCAGCAAAAGACCCGACAGTTCTCTAGGGCAGTACTTC

v_call: TRBV9
j_call: TRBJ2-2
clone_size: NA
cdr3_length: 15
d_call: TRBD2
cdr3_aa: CASSVASGNTGELFF
cdr3_nt: TGTGCCAGCAGCGTAGCTAGCGGGAACACCGGGGAGCTGTTTTTT

v_call: TRBV19
j_call: TRBJ2-1
clone_size: NA
cdr3_length: 13
d_call: NA
cdr3_aa: CASSIATYNEQFF
cdr3_nt: TGTGCCAGTAGTATAGCCACATACAATGAGCAGTTCTTC

v_call: TRBV19
j_call: TRBJ1-5
clone_size: NA
cdr3_length: 16
d_call: TRBD1
cdr3_aa: CATSGQGRGSNQPQHF
cdr3_nt: TGTGCCACCTCAGGACAGGGCAGAGGGAGCAATCAGCCCCAGCATTTT

v_call: TRBV20-1
j_call: TRBJ1-2
clone_size: NA
cdr3_length: 14
d_call: TRBD1
cdr3_aa: CSASIGQGTRGYTF
cdr3_nt: TGCAGTGCTAGTATAGGACAGGGGACTCGCGGCTACACCTTC

v_call: TRBV6-1
j_call: TRBJ1-2
clone_size: once
cdr3_length: 12
d_call: NA
cdr3_aa: CASSEGRARYTF
cdr3_nt: TGTGCCAGCAGTGAGGGCAGGGCCCGCTACACCTTC

v_call: TRBV7-9
j_call: TRBJ2-3
clone_size: NA
cdr3_length: 14
d_call: NA
cdr3_aa: CASSLDSYADPQYF
cdr3_nt: TGTGCCAGCAGCTTAGACAGCTATGCAGACCCGCAGTATTTT

v_call: TRBV11-1
j_call: TRBJ2-7
clone_size: NA
cdr3_length: 15
d_call: TRBD2
cdr3_aa: CASSLSGTSGYEQYF
cdr3_nt: TGTGCCAGCAGCTTATCCGGGACTAGCGGTTACGAGCAGTACTTC

v_call: TRBV18
j_call: TRBJ2-1
clone_size: NA
cdr3_length: 13
d_call: TRBD2
cdr3_aa: CASSLGGADEQFF
cdr3_nt: TGTGCCAGCTCACTCGGGGGGGCAGATGAGCAGTTCTTC

v_call: TRBV4-1
j_call: TRBJ2-3
clone_size: NA
cdr3_length: 17
d_call: TRBD2
cdr3_aa: CASSLTKGLAGTDTQYF
cdr3_nt: TGCGCCAGCAGCCTTACAAAGGGACTAGCGGGGACAGATACGCAGTATTTT

v_call: TRBV19
j_call: TRBJ1-2
clone_size: NA
cdr3_length: 13
d_call: NA
cdr3_aa: CATGSAVNYGYTF
cdr3_nt: TGTGCCACCGGGTCGGCGGTTAACTATGGCTACACCTTC

v_call: TRBV11-2
j_call: TRBJ1-5
clone_size: NA
cdr3_length: 17
d_call: NA
cdr3_aa: CASSLDGDYSPNQPQHF
cdr3_nt: TGTGCCAGCAGCTTAGATGGTGATTACAGTCCCAATCAGCCCCAGCATTTT

v_call: TRBV2
j_call: TRBJ2-1
clone_size: NA
cdr3_length: 16
d_call: TRBD2
cdr3_aa: CASRAGTSGAYNEQFF
cdr3_nt: TGTGCCAGCAGGGCCGGGACTAGCGGGGCCTACAATGAGCAGTTCTTC

v_call: TRBV19
j_call: TRBJ1-2
clone_size: NA
cdr3_length: 14
d_call: TRBD1
cdr3_aa: CASSRGTGFYGYTF
cdr3_nt: TGTGCCAGTAGTAGGGGGACAGGATTTTACGGCTACACCTTC

v_call: TRBV4-1
j_call: TRBJ1-6
clone_size: few
cdr3_length: 15
d_call: NA
cdr3_aa: CASSQSGTSPSPLHF
cdr3_nt: TGCGCCAGCAGCCAAAGCGGGACATCCCCATCACCCCTCCACTTT

v_call: TRBV4-3
j_call: TRBJ2-1
clone_size: once
cdr3_length: 14
d_call: NA
cdr3_aa: CASALAAGSDEQFF
cdr3_nt: TGCGCCAGCGCTTTGGCAGCAGGTAGCGATGAGCAGTTCTTC

v_call: TRBV27
j_call: TRBJ2-1
clone_size: NA
cdr3_length: 20
d_call: TRBD2
cdr3_aa: CASSIAATSGGPSTYNEQFF
cdr3_nt: TGTGCCAGCAGCATAGCAGCGACTAGCGGGGGTCCGTCCACCTACAATGAGCAGTTCTTC

v_call: TRBV5-1
j_call: TRBJ2-3
clone_size: NA
cdr3_length: 14
d_call: NA
cdr3_aa: CASSLGARTDTQYF
cdr3_nt: TGCGCCAGCAGCTTGGGGGCCCGCACAGATACGCAGTATTTT

v_call: TRBV6-8
j_call: TRBJ1-1
clone_size: NA
cdr3_length: 16
d_call: NA
cdr3_aa: CASISRWFGGSTEAFF
cdr3_nt: TGTGCCAGCATCTCACGGTGGTTCGGGGGGAGCACTGAAGCTTTCTTT

v_call: TRBV18
j_call: TRBJ1-2
clone_size: few
cdr3_length: 14
d_call: TRBD1
cdr3_aa: CASSPGTGGLGYTF
cdr3_nt: TGTGCCAGCTCGCCCGGGACAGGGGGCCTTGGCTACACCTTC

v_call: TRBV15
j_call: TRBJ1-1
clone_size: NA
cdr3_length: 19
d_call: TRBD1
cdr3_aa: CATSRDTGGDSYMNTEAFF
cdr3_nt: TGTGCCACCAGCAGAGATACGGGTGGGGACAGCTACATGAACACTGAAGCTTTCTTT

v_call: TRBV7-8
j_call: TRBJ1-6
clone_size: NA
cdr3_length: 13
d_call: NA
cdr3_aa: CASRRGDNSPLHF
cdr3_nt: TGTGCCAGCAGGCGGGGGGATAATTCACCCCTCCACTTT

v_call: TRBV11-2
j_call: TRBJ1-6
clone_size: NA
cdr3_length: 14
d_call: TRBD1
cdr3_aa: CASSQTRGNSPLHF
cdr3_nt: TGTGCCAGCAGCCAGACCAGGGGGAATTCACCCCTCCACTTT

v_call: TRBV28
j_call: TRBJ1-1
clone_size: NA
cdr3_length: 15
d_call: TRBD1
cdr3_aa: CASRWTGEANTEAFF
cdr3_nt: TGTGCCAGCAGGTGGACAGGGGAGGCGAACACTGAAGCTTTCTTT

v_call: TRBV28
j_call: TRBJ1-3
clone_size: NA
cdr3_length: 17
d_call: NA
cdr3_aa: CASRSWGGSLSGNTIYF
cdr3_nt: TGTGCCAGCAGATCTTGGGGGGGGTCACTCTCTGGAAACACCATATATTTT

v_call: TRBV19
j_call: TRBJ2-7
clone_size: NA
cdr3_length: 13
d_call: NA
cdr3_aa: CASSSGGNYEQYF
cdr3_nt: TGTGCCAGTAGTTCAGGGGGGAACTACGAGCAGTACTTC

v_call: TRBV18
j_call: TRBJ1-4
clone_size: NA
cdr3_length: 16
d_call: NA
cdr3_aa: CASSPLLVVTNEKLFF
cdr3_nt: TGTGCCAGCTCACCACTTCTCGTAGTGACTAATGAAAAACTGTTTTTT

v_call: TRBV27
j_call: TRBJ2-2
clone_size: once
cdr3_length: 16
d_call: NA
cdr3_aa: CASASSWQANTGELFF
cdr3_nt: TGTGCCAGCGCGTCTTCCTGGCAGGCGAACACCGGGGAGCTGTTTTTT

v_call: TRBV18
j_call: TRBJ1-2
clone_size: NA
cdr3_length: 15
d_call: TRBD1
cdr3_aa: CASSPGTGGDYGYTF
cdr3_nt: TGTGCCAGCTCACCAGGGACAGGGGGCGACTATGGCTACACCTTC

v_call: TRBV7-2
j_call: TRBJ1-2
clone_size: NA
cdr3_length: 14
d_call: TRBD1
cdr3_aa: CASTRDRGLYGYTF
cdr3_nt: TGTGCCAGCACCAGGGACAGGGGGCTCTATGGCTACACCTTC

v_call: TRBV7-9
j_call: TRBJ1-6
clone_size: NA
cdr3_length: 17
d_call: NA
cdr3_aa: CASSILGGVWQGSPLHF
cdr3_nt: TGTGCCAGCAGCATTCTTGGGGGGGTGTGGCAAGGTTCACCCCTCCACTTT

v_call: TRBV5-1
j_call: TRBJ2-2
clone_size: NA
cdr3_length: 14
d_call: NA
cdr3_aa: CASSLDRTTGELFF
cdr3_nt: TGCGCCAGCAGCTTGGACAGAACCACCGGGGAGCTGTTTTTT

v_call: TRBV18
j_call: TRBJ1-1
clone_size: NA
cdr3_length: 15
d_call: NA
cdr3_aa: CASSPGQVENTEAFF
cdr3_nt: TGTGCCAGCTCACCGGGGCAGGTCGAGAACACTGAAGCTTTCTTT

v_call: TRBV6-2/TRBV6-3
j_call: TRBJ2-1
clone_size: NA
cdr3_length: 14
d_call: NA
cdr3_aa: CASSYSMLQNEQFF
cdr3_nt: TGTGCCAGCAGTTACTCGATGCTGCAGAATGAGCAGTTCTTC

v_call: TRBV20-1
j_call: TRBJ2-7
clone_size: NA
cdr3_length: 11
d_call: NA
cdr3_aa: CSAPFGYEQYF
cdr3_nt: TGCAGTGCTCCTTTCGGCTACGAGCAGTACTTC

v_call: TRBV6-5
j_call: TRBJ1-2
clone_size: NA
cdr3_length: 15
d_call: TRBD1
cdr3_aa: CASSYGDRGDYGYTF
cdr3_nt: TGTGCCAGCAGTTACGGGGACAGGGGGGACTATGGCTACACCTTC

v_call: TRBV25-1
j_call: TRBJ2-1
clone_size: NA
cdr3_length: 16
d_call: NA
cdr3_aa: CASSGGLAVSYNEQFF
cdr3_nt: TGTGCCAGCAGTGGGGGGCTGGCGGTCTCCTACAATGAGCAGTTCTTC

v_call: TRBV27
j_call: TRBJ1-6
clone_size: few
cdr3_length: 15
d_call: NA
cdr3_aa: CASGFLGAYNSPLHF
cdr3_nt: TGTGCCAGCGGTTTTCTAGGGGCCTATAATTCACCCCTCCACTTT

v_call: TRBV6-5
j_call: TRBJ2-3
clone_size: NA
cdr3_length: 15
d_call: TRBD2
cdr3_aa: CASVSGEEHTDTQYF
cdr3_nt: TGTGCCAGCGTTAGCGGGGAGGAACACACAGATACGCAGTATTTT

v_call: TRBV11-2
j_call: TRBJ2-3
clone_size: NA
cdr3_length: 16
d_call: TRBD1
cdr3_aa: CASSLGDRGQADTQYF
cdr3_nt: TGTGCCAGCAGCTTGGGGGACAGGGGGCAGGCAGATACGCAGTATTTT

v_call: TRBV15
j_call: TRBJ1-2
clone_size: NA
cdr3_length: 18
d_call: NA
cdr3_aa: CATSRDRWGAGEIRGYTF
cdr3_nt: TGTGCCACCAGCAGAGATAGGTGGGGCGCGGGAGAAATAAGGGGCTACACCTTC

v_call: TRBV27
j_call: TRBJ2-5
clone_size: NA
cdr3_length: 16
d_call: TRBD2
cdr3_aa: CASSVAGAYSKETQYF
cdr3_nt: TGTGCCAGCAGTGTAGCGGGAGCGTACTCAAAAGAGACCCAGTACTTC

v_call: TRBV7-3
j_call: TRBJ2-1
clone_size: NA
cdr3_length: 17
d_call: NA
cdr3_aa: CASSSPARGALSNEQFF
cdr3_nt: TGTGCCAGCAGCTCCCCCGCACGGGGGGCCCTCTCAAATGAGCAGTTCTTC

v_call: TRBV4-3
j_call: TRBJ2-7
clone_size: NA
cdr3_length: 16
d_call: TRBD1
cdr3_aa: CASSQDRTGGRYEQYF
cdr3_nt: TGCGCCAGCAGCCAAGATCGGACAGGTGGTAGGTACGAGCAGTACTTC

v_call: TRBV19
j_call: TRBJ2-1
clone_size: NA
cdr3_length: 14
d_call: NA
cdr3_aa: CASSIGYESNEQFF
cdr3_nt: TGTGCCAGTAGTATAGGGTACGAGTCTAATGAGCAGTTCTTC

v_call: TRBV5-1
j_call: TRBJ2-3
clone_size: once
cdr3_length: 15
d_call: NA
cdr3_aa: CASSLVGGSTDTQYF
cdr3_nt: TGCGCCAGCAGCTTGGTCGGCGGGAGCACAGATACGCAGTATTTT

v_call: TRBV18
j_call: TRBJ2-6
clone_size: few
cdr3_length: 18
d_call: TRBD1
cdr3_aa: CASSPTGTGGAGANVLTF
cdr3_nt: TGTGCCAGCTCACCAACCGGGACAGGGGGCGCCGGGGCCAACGTCCTGACTTTC

v_call: TRBV2
j_call: TRBJ1-2
clone_size: NA
cdr3_length: 13
d_call: NA
cdr3_aa: CASPGSSGYGYTF
cdr3_nt: TGTGCCAGCCCGGGATCATCGGGGTATGGCTACACCTTC

v_call: TRBV9
j_call: TRBJ2-2
clone_size: NA
cdr3_length: 18
d_call: TRBD2
cdr3_aa: CASSVDASGGPVSRELFF
cdr3_nt: TGTGCCAGCAGCGTAGATGCTAGCGGGGGTCCTGTCTCCCGGGAGCTGTTTTTT

v_call: TRBV28
j_call: TRBJ2-4
clone_size: NA
cdr3_length: 18
d_call: TRBD2
cdr3_aa: CASSRVLLAGEAKNIQYF
cdr3_nt: TGTGCCAGCAGTCGGGTCCTACTAGCGGGGGAAGCCAAAAACATTCAGTACTTC

v_call: TRBV24-1
j_call: TRBJ2-3
clone_size: NA
cdr3_length: 15
d_call: NA
cdr3_aa: CATSDSQTATDTQYF
cdr3_nt: TGTGCCACCAGTGATTCTCAGACAGCTACAGATACGCAGTATTTT